Each of the 9 T cell receptor beta chains below was sequenced from the same sample in a study of identifying expanded T cells in peripheral blood. Here immunoSEQ multiplex PCR was the method, and the copy in TCRdb shows in-frame clones only, minus some. The sample yields about 81,000 clones, 84% seen once. Sequencing input: blood. The receptors were gathered from a person aged 18 to 70 in good health.

This rearrangement joins TRBV9 to TRBJ1-4; 10 bases line up with TRBD1. This CDR3 is built from 17 residues. The J segment lost 7 bases and the V segment lost 0 bases, leaving 9 bases of the junction unmatched. The germline V gene encodes CDR1 SGDLS and CDR2 YYNGEE. CDR3 region: CASSVAGTGDLGEKLFF. The DNA of the CDR3 is TGTGCCAGCAGCGTAGCAGGGACAGGGGATCTGGGTGAAAAACTGTTTTTT.

Only one count was recorded for this clone. The V gene is TRBV2, the J gene TRBJ1-1; 8 nucleotides align to TRBD1. The CDR3 runs to 15 residues. Germline CDR1 and CDR2: SNHLY and FYNNEI. The junction had 3 bases not matched to a gene; V was cut back by 2 bases and J by 1 base. The CDR3 DNA follows: TGTGCCAGCAGTGAACGGCAGGGGGCGAACACTGAAGCTTTCTTT. It translates to CASSERQGANTEAFF.

V is TRBV27 and J is TRBJ2-1, with 8 bases fitting TRBD2. Germline-derived CDR1 and CDR2 are MNHEY and SMNVEV (reference sequence). The CDR3 loop spans 16 amino acids. V shed 3 bases and J 7 bases; nucleotides not matched to a gene: 11. Here the CDR3 reads CASSLGRAGVLNEQFF. CDR3 in DNA: TGTGCCAGCAGTTTGGGGCGAGCGGGAGTACTAAATGAGCAGTTCTTC.

Comment on this clone: Additional DNA sequences in this sample encode the identical CDR3. The CDR3 protein is CASSLQGNEQFF. CDR3 DNA: TGTGCCAGCAGCTTACAGGGAAATGAGCAGTTCTTC. The chain uses TRBV7-9 and TRBJ2-1; D is possibly TRBD1 (5 bases). V gave up 2 bases and J gave up 7 bases, with 6 bases separating them. CDR1 is SEHNR and CDR2 is FQNEAQ in the germline V gene (reference sequence). The CDR3 loop spans 12 amino acids.

The V call is TRBV18, the J call TRBJ2-7, with D perhaps TRBD2 (6 bases). Germline-derived CDR1 and CDR2 are KGHSH and LQKENI. V shed 5 bases and J shed 0 bases, with 17 bases lying between them. The CDR3 is 16 residues long. The DNA of the CDR3 is TGTGCCAGCTCATCACTAGCTATGACACACTCCTACGAGCAGTACTTC. Translation gives CASSSLAMTHSYEQYF.

The rearrangement joins TRBV10-3 to TRBJ2-2, with 12 bases that match TRBD1. Losses at the gene ends were 5 bases for V and 5 bases for J; bases not matched to a gene: 6. The CDR3 is 16 amino acids. The germline V gene encodes CDR1 ENHRY and CDR2 SYGVKD. CDR3 coding DNA: TGTGCCATCAGTCTCGGGACAGGGGGCAGGACCGGGGAGCTGTTTTTT. Translation: CAISLGTGGRTGELFF.

The chain uses TRBV5-8 and TRBJ2-3; maybe TRBD1 (5 bases). CDR3 length: 13 amino acids. Germline V gives CDR1 SGHTS, CDR2 YDEGEE. Trimming left V 0 bases short and J 3 bases short, with 5 bases between. Here the CDR3 reads CASSLEGTDTQYF. The CDR3, as DNA: TGTGCCAGCAGCTTGGAGGGGACAGATACGCAGTATTTT.

The chain recombines TRBV27 with TRBJ1-1, with 8 bases identical to TRBD1. The CDR3 runs to 16 residues. V lost 5 bases, J lost 5 bases, and 13 bases stayed unmatched. Germline-derived CDR1 and CDR2 are MNHEY and SMNVEV (reference sequence). The CDR3 sequence is CASSPSGRGRLTEAFF. For the CDR3, the DNA is TGTGCCAGCAGTCCCTCGGGCAGGGGGCGGTTAACTGAAGCTTTCTTT.

This clone has a single count. V gene TRBV4-1 combines with J gene TRBJ2-2; 7 bases are shared with TRBD2. Germline V gene sequence: CDR1 MGHRA, CDR2 YSYEKL. The CDR3 is made up of 17 amino acids. V was pared by 0 bases and J by 7 bases, with 11 bases of the junction left unmatched. The DNA of the CDR3 is TGCGCCAGCAGCCAAGATGGGGCGGGAGACGGGATCGGGGAGCTGTTTTTT. Protein sequence: CASSQDGAGDGIGELFF.